These 22 T cell receptor beta chains came from one sample sequenced in a study of blood T cell repertoires in COVID-19. Clones were sequenced by immunoSEQ multiplex PCR, and TCRdb holds only the in-frame ones, with some missing. The repertoire holds 130,000 to 150,000 clones, 80% to 90% seen once, with under 7.5% in the top ten. The sample was peripheral blood. The source of these receptors is a man older than 75 with acute or convalescent COVID-19.

V and J are TRBV6-4 and TRBJ1-1, with D perhaps TRBD1 (5 bases). The ends were cut back, 4 bases at V and 4 bases at J, with 13 bases in the middle. The CDR3 has 14 residues. Germline values: CDR1 MRHNA, CDR2 SNTAGT. This CDR3 is CASSGSGGVTEAFF. CDR3 DNA sequence: TGTGCCAGCAGTGGATCCGGGGGAGTCACTGAAGCTTTCTTT.

This chain uses TRBV2 with TRBJ1-5, with D tentatively TRBD1 (6 bases). V was cut by 3 bases and J by 1 base, with 10 bases left in between. The CDR3 is 15 amino acids. Germline CDR1 is SNHLY and CDR2 is FYNNEI. CDR3 amino acids: CASSDIGGSNQPQHF. CDR3 nucleotide sequence: TGTGCCAGCAGTGATATAGGGGGAAGCAATCAGCCCCAGCATTTT.

This sequence joins TRBV7-8 and TRBJ1-6; D is perhaps TRBD1 (6 bases). Germline CDR1 reads SGHVS; CDR2 reads FQNEAQ. The CDR3 spans 14 residues. With 0 bases removed from V and 7 bases from J, the gap between germline ends came to 7 bases. CDR3 bases: TGTGCCAGCAGCTTAGCGGACAGCAATTCACCCCTCCACTTT. Translation gives CASSLADSNSPLHF.

The V and J genes are TRBV4-1 and TRBJ1-3; TRBD1 matches at 10 bases. The CDR3 loop spans 17 amino acids. Germline trimming cut 1 base from V and 2 bases from J; bases unmatched to any gene: 5. Germline V gives CDR1 MGHRA, CDR2 YSYEKL. CDR3 in DNA: TGCGCCAGCAGCCAAGGCGGGGGACAGGGGACTGGAAACACCATATATTTT. It translates to CASSQGGGQGTGNTIYF.

This rearrangement joins TRBV11-2 to TRBJ2-5; maybe TRBD1 (6 bases). The CDR3 covers 16 residues. Per the germline V gene, CDR1 is SGHAT and CDR2 is FQNNGV. V was clipped by 2 bases and J by 6 bases, with 19 bases between them. The CDR3 loop is CASSLYGQPRPKTQYF. The DNA of the CDR3 is TGTGCCAGCAGCTTATATGGACAGCCTAGACCGAAGACCCAGTACTTC.

The chain is built from TRBV19 and TRBJ1-2; 10 positions agree with TRBD1. With V trimmed by 9 bases and J by 2 bases, 6 bases remained unmatched. The germline V gene encodes CDR1 LNHDA and CDR2 SQIVND (reference sequence). The CDR3 sequence is 14 residues long. The CDR3 DNA sequence: TGTGCCAGCCGTGACAGGGGGCGAAACTATGGCTACACCTTC. Residues: CASRDRGRNYGYTF.

The chain uses TRBV7-9 and TRBJ2-5; 15 nucleotides align to TRBD2. The V gene's germline CDR1 is SEHNR and CDR2 FQNEAQ (reference sequence). The CDR3 loop spans 17 amino acids. J was trimmed by 5 bases and V by 5 bases; bases with no gene match: 9. CDR3 amino acids: CASSTRTSGRARETQYF. The DNA for the CDR3 is TGTGCCAGCAGCACCCGGACTAGCGGGAGGGCCAGGGAGACCCAGTACTTC.

The chain couples TRBV11-2 to TRBJ2-7; unclear D gene. V was trimmed by 0 bases and J by 2 bases, leaving 11 bases between them. In germline, CDR1 is SGHAT, CDR2 FQNNGV. CDR3 length: 15 amino acids. The chain's CDR3 is CASSLDAALPYEQYF. The CDR3 DNA follows: TGTGCCAGCAGCTTAGACGCGGCCCTCCCCTACGAGCAGTACTTC.

The chain has TRBV9 and TRBJ2-2; 11 bases are shared with TRBD2. Per germline, CDR1 SGDLS and CDR2 YYNGEE. The CDR3 spans 18 residues. V trimming: 3 bases; J trimming: 4 bases; junction bases outside the gene matches: 11. CDR3 nucleotide sequence: TGTGCCAGCAGCGCGACTAGCGGGAACCTTCGTGGCACCGGGGAGCTGTTTTTT. As protein: CASSATSGNLRGTGELFF.

This chain connects TRBV30 to TRBJ2-7; the match to TRBD2 covers 9 bases. Per the germline V gene, CDR1 is GTSNPN and CDR2 is SVGIG (reference sequence). After removal of 1 base from V and 0 bases from J, the junction contained 7 bases not matched to a gene. This CDR3 has 16 amino acids. DNA of the CDR3: TGTGCCTGGAGTGGGCGGGAGGGACTAGTCTCCTACGAGCAGTACTTC. Residues: CAWSGREGLVSYEQYF.

J is TRBJ1-2 and V is TRBV5-4, with 7 nucleotides matching TRBD1. Germline CDR1 and CDR2: SGHNT and YYREEE (reference sequence). V shed 4 bases and J 5 bases; nucleotides not matched to a gene: 5. This CDR3 comprises 13 residues. The CDR3 sequence: CASSPGTEYGYTF. The CDR3 bases are TGTGCCAGCAGCCCCGGGACAGAGTATGGCTACACCTTC.

This chain links TRBV2 with TRBJ1-5; D not certain. The CDR3 is 15 amino acids. Germline V CDR1 and CDR2: SNHLY, FYNNEI. V lost 6 bases and J 0 bases, leaving 12 bases between the germline ends. The CDR3 DNA sequence: TGTGCCAGCAGGTCGAACGGGGTTAGCAATCAGCCCCAGCATTTT. This gives the protein CASRSNGVSNQPQHF.

This clone was seen a few times. J is TRBJ2-7 and V is TRBV21-1; TRBD2 is the table's D call and was not checked against the DNA. TRBV21-1 corresponds to a pseudogene. The CDR3 length is 16 residues. The CDR3 DNA is TGTGCCAGGACGGACTGCCTCAGGTGGGGAACTATCGAGCAGTACTTC. This codes for CARTDCLRWGTIEQYF.

The rearrangement links TRBV7-9 to TRBJ2-1; TRBD2 aligns across 9 bases. CDR1 and CDR2 from the germline V gene are SEHNR and FQNEAQ (reference sequence). Germline trimming cut 4 bases from V and 6 bases from J; bases unmatched to any gene: 10. This CDR3 region has 16 residues. CDR3 region: CASSSIRAGGSNEQFF. The CDR3 DNA follows: TGTGCCAGCAGCTCGATCAGGGCGGGAGGGTCCAATGAGCAGTTCTTC.

This rearrangement joins TRBV6-5 to TRBJ2-2, with TRBD1 matching 7 bases. Germline V CDR1 and CDR2: MNHEY, SVGAGI. Unmatched junction bases numbered 5, after V lost 6 bases and J lost 4 bases. This CDR3 spans 14 amino acids. This CDR3 is CASRDRRSTGELFF. In DNA form, the CDR3 reads TGTGCCAGCAGGGACAGGAGGTCCACCGGGGAGCTGTTTTTT.

The rearrangement joins TRBV30 to TRBJ1-6, with D possibly being TRBD1 (6 bases). Germline CDR1 reads GTSNPN; CDR2 reads SVGIG (reference sequence). CDR3 size: 15 residues. Trimming removed 3 bases from V and 6 bases from J, with 15 bases in between. This CDR3 is CAWRLTGTPNSPLHF. The CDR3 DNA is TGTGCCTGGAGACTAACCGGGACACCTAATTCACCCCTCCACTTT.

The chain links TRBV24-1 to TRBJ2-1; D ambiguous. The germline V gene has CDR1 KGHDR and CDR2 SFDVKD. CDR3 size: 11 residues. The V end lost 6 bases, the J end lost 4 bases, and 3 bases lay between the germline ends. The DNA for the CDR3 is TGTGCCACCAGTCAGTACAATGAGCAGTTCTTC. Residues: CATSQYNEQFF.

This clone appeared a single time. The chain couples TRBV4-1 to TRBJ2-5; TRBD2 is a possible D gene (6 bases). The CDR3 runs 14 residues. Germline CDR1 MGHRA, CDR2 YSYEKL. Trimming cost V 1 base and J 5 bases, with 11 bases left between them. CDR3 residues: CASSQGRGSETQYF. CDR3 bases: TGCGCCAGCAGCCAAGGCCGGGGGAGTGAGACCCAGTACTTC.

The chain employs TRBV7-2 and TRBJ2-1, with a possible D match to TRBD2 (7 bases). Germline V gene lookup returns CDR1 SGHTA and CDR2 FQGNSA. This CDR3 comprises 16 residues. Trimming cost V 1 base and J 6 bases, with 16 bases left between them. The CDR3 loop is CASSLVLAGATNEQFF. CDR3 nucleotides: TGTGCCAGCAGCTTAGTGCTGGCGGGGGCTACCAATGAGCAGTTCTTC.

In regard to this clone: The identical CDR3 is also encoded by other nucleotide sequences in the sample. The V and J genes are TRBV9 and TRBJ2-2, with TRBD2 identical over 8 bases. The V segment lost 0 bases and the J segment 5 bases; nucleotides outside the gene matches: 3. Germline V gene sequence: CDR1 SGDLS, CDR2 YYNGEE. The CDR3 is 15 residues long. CDR3 nucleotides: TGTGCCAGCAGCGTAGGGAGCGGGAGTACCGGGGAGCTGTTTTTT. This codes for CASSVGSGSTGELFF.

The chain has TRBV29-1 and TRBJ1-5, with 7 bases matching TRBD1. CDR3 size: 14 residues. Germline lookup yields CDR1 SQVTM and CDR2 ANQGSEA. Losses at the gene ends were 6 bases for V and 2 bases for J; bases not matched to a gene: 7. CDR3 DNA sequence: TGCAGCGTCGGACTCGGGACAGGCAATCAGCCCCAGCATTTT. It yields the protein CSVGLGTGNQPQHF.

This clone was recorded a few times. The same CDR3 is also encoded by other DNA sequences in this sample. The rearrangement links TRBV19 to TRBJ1-2; TRBD1 matches 8 bases. V shed 4 bases and J 5 bases; nucleotides not matched to a gene: 6. The germline gives CDR1 LNHDA, CDR2 SQIVND (reference sequence). This CDR3 has 14 residues. CDR3 in DNA: TGTGCCAGTAGTACCGGGACAGGAGGGTATGGCTACACCTTC. It codes for CASSTGTGGYGYTF. The full variable domain, its missing parts supplied by reference TRBV19 and TRBJ1-2, is DGGITQSPKYLFRKEGQNVTLSCEQNLNHDAMYWYRQDPGQGLRLIYYSQIVNDFQKGDIAEGYSVSREKKESFPLTVTSAQKNPTAFYLCASSTGTGGYGYTFGSGTRLTVV.